Listed here are 16 T cell receptor beta chains from one sample, sequenced in a study of beta chain features in type 1 diabetes. Study-wide findings and caveats: All four CD4+ subsets of Type 1 diabetes patients contained TCRB CDR3s that were moderately but significantly shorter.

Sequencing targeted expressed TCRB transcripts, as all isolated RNA had been reverse transcribed. The method was immunoSEQ multiplex PCR; TCRdb's version includes in-frame clones alone and lacks a portion of them. The sample has under 55,000 clones; over 40% are singletons. Their antigen targets remain unknown. Sequences were obtained from Tregs from blood. The receptors here all came from a young man with type 1 diabetes.

This clone was detected only a few times. The chain joins TRBV19 to TRBJ2-3; TRBD2 matches at 7 bases. V lost 6 bases to trimming and J lost 5 bases; unmatched junction nucleotides: 8. Germline V CDR1 and CDR2: LNHDA, SQIVND (reference sequence). The CDR3 totals 14 residues. The CDR3: CASSTGGTQDTQYF. For the CDR3, the DNA is TGTGCCAGTAGCACCGGGGGGACCCAAGATACGCAGTATTTT.

This clone came up a few times. V usage is TRBV29-1 and J usage is TRBJ2-3, with TRBD2 identical over 7 bases. CDR1 and CDR2 from the germline V gene are SQVTM and ANQGSEA. Trimming took 4 bases from V and 4 from J; bases not matched to a gene: 8. The CDR3 extends over 14 amino acids. The CDR3 DNA follows: TGCAGCGTTGGGAAAGGCGGGAGTGCAGATACGCAGTATTTT. Amino acids: CSVGKGGSADTQYF.

The V gene is TRBV10-3, the J gene TRBJ2-1; 11 nucleotides match TRBD2. The germline V gene encodes CDR1 ENHRY and CDR2 SYGVKD. This CDR3 has 15 amino acids. V lost 5 bases to trimming and J lost 6 bases; unmatched junction nucleotides: 6. The CDR3: CAISPGLAGSNEQFF. Written as DNA, the CDR3 is TGTGCCATCAGTCCAGGACTAGCGGGCAGCAATGAGCAGTTCTTC.

The chain has TRBV7-3 and TRBJ2-3; 9 bases are a match to TRBD2. CDR1 is SGHTA and CDR2 is FQGTGA in the germline V gene. V trimming: 5 bases; J trimming: 3 bases; junction bases outside the gene matches: 12. The CDR3 has 17 residues. The CDR3 region is CASSLNGIAGATDTQYF. The CDR3 DNA sequence: TGTGCCAGCAGCCTTAATGGGATAGCGGGAGCGACAGATACGCAGTATTTT.

The chain combines TRBV7-2 with TRBJ1-3; perhaps TRBD1 as D (6 bases). V was pared by 4 bases and J by 2 bases, with 12 bases between. This CDR3 has 15 residues. Germline CDR1 is SGHTA and CDR2 is FQGNSA. CDR3 protein: CASSSQGFPGNTIYF. The CDR3, as DNA: TGTGCCAGCAGCTCACAGGGCTTCCCTGGAAACACCATATATTTT.

The count of this clone is one. This chain connects TRBV5-4 to TRBJ2-3; 10 bases align to TRBD2. Germline CDR1 and CDR2: SGHNT and YYREEE (reference sequence). The CDR3 has 16 residues. The ends lost 0 bases at V and 0 bases at J; junction bases unmatched: 1. The CDR3 bases are TGTGCCAGCAGCTTGGGGACTAGCGGAAGCACAGATACGCAGTATTTT. Translated, it gives CASSLGTSGSTDTQYF.

Concerning this clone: A read error may produce the germline difference seen at one junction end. J is TRBJ1-1 and V is TRBV7-2; 8 nucleotides align to TRBD1. Germline V gives CDR1 SGHTA, CDR2 FQGNSA. The CDR3 length is 14 residues. The CDR3 is CASSLGQGNTEAFF. The CDR3 coding sequence is TGTGCCAGCAGTTTAGGACAGGGAAACACTGAAGCTTTCTTT.

CDR3 residues: CASSPSTQGTEAFF. For the CDR3, the DNA is TGTGCCAGCAGTCCATCGACACAGGGAACCGAAGCTTTCTTT. The chain recombines TRBV27 with TRBJ1-1; a possible D gene is TRBD1 (6 bases). The CDR3 covers 14 residues. Trimming removed 5 bases from V and 8 bases from J, with 18 bases in between. Germline values: CDR1 MNHEY, CDR2 SMNVEV (reference sequence).

This rearrangement joins TRBV15 to TRBJ1-2; D uncertain. The CDR3 runs 14 residues. CDR1 and CDR2 (germline): LNHNV, YYDKDF (reference sequence). V gave up 0 bases and J gave up 4 bases, with 9 bases separating them. In DNA, the CDR3 is TGTGCCACCAGCAGAGATATGGACTCCTATGGCTACACCTTC. Translated: CATSRDMDSYGYTF.

V is TRBV7-9 and J is TRBJ1-1; 8 positions match TRBD1. The CDR3 runs 13 residues. Trimming at V came to 5 bases and at J to 2 bases, leaving 1 base not matched to a gene. The germline CDR1 and CDR2 sequences are SEHNR and FQNEAQ (reference sequence). CDR3 protein: CASSGQGNTEAFF. CDR3 in DNA: TGTGCCAGCAGCGGACAGGGTAACACTGAAGCTTTCTTT.

V and J are TRBV7-8 and TRBJ2-7; the D gene is possibly TRBD2 (6 bases). CDR3 length: 16 residues. V lost 5 bases to trimming and J lost 7 bases, with 24 bases between them. Germline-derived CDR1 and CDR2 are SGHVS and FQNEAQ. CDR3 bases: TGTGCCAGCAGCCGCCCCCGATCAGGGACTCACCGAGAGCAGTACTTC. Its translation: CASSRPRSGTHREQYF. The full variable domain, its missing parts supplied by reference TRBV7-8 and TRBJ2-7, is GAGVSQSPRYKVAKRGQDVALRCDPISGHVSLFWYQQALGQGPEFLTYFQNEAQLDKSGLPSDRFFAERPEGSVSTLKIQRTQQEDSAVYLCASSRPRSGTHREQYFGPGTRLTVT.

V gene TRBV23-1 combines with J gene TRBJ1-2, with 9 bases aligning to TRBD1. TRBV23-1 is recorded as an ORF, its role being uncertain. The V segment lost 3 bases and the J segment 1 base; nucleotides outside the gene matches: 15. The CDR3 is 19 amino acids. The CDR3 loop is CASSQTVPGQGQCNYGYTF. The CDR3 DNA reads TGCGCCAGCAGTCAGACCGTACCGGGACAGGGCCAATGTAACTATGGCTACACCTTC.

V and J are TRBV7-2 and TRBJ1-5, with no clear D. Germline values: CDR1 SGHTA, CDR2 FQGNSA. Trimming pared 2 bases from V and 4 bases from J, leaving 9 bases between. This CDR3 region has 14 residues. CDR3 sequence reads: CASSLLALNQPQHF. The CDR3 DNA sequence: TGTGCCAGCAGCTTACTAGCTCTAAATCAGCCCCAGCATTTT.

This clone occurred a few times. The rearrangement joins TRBV15 to TRBJ2-5; perhaps TRBD1 as D (5 bases). The tail of the sequence fits TRBJ2-7 better, so the J call may be wrong. CDR1 and CDR2 from the germline V gene are LNHNV and YYDKDF (reference sequence). The CDR3 sequence is 15 residues long. The CDR3 DNA sequence: TGTGCCACCAGCAGAGATGGGCAGGGCGGTCGCGAGCAGTACTTC. Encoded protein: CATSRDGQGGREQYF.

This rearrangement joins TRBV19 to TRBJ2-7; D unresolved. Germline V lookup: CDR1 LNHDA, CDR2 SQIVND (reference sequence). The CDR3 is made up of 16 amino acids. Trimming cost V 5 bases and J 2 bases, with 19 bases left between them. The CDR3 loop reads CASSPSQGDFPYEQYF. Here the CDR3 DNA reads TGTGCCAGTAGTCCGAGTCAAGGAGATTTCCCCTACGAGCAGTACTTC.

The gene calls are TRBV19 and TRBJ2-1; D may be TRBD2 (6 bases). The CDR3 is made up of 14 amino acids. The V end lost 5 bases, the J end lost 1 base, and 9 bases lay between the germline ends. The germline CDR1 and CDR2 sequences are LNHDA and SQIVND (reference sequence). CDR3 region: CASSYSGSYNEQFF. Written as DNA, the CDR3 is TGTGCCAGTAGTTATAGCGGTTCCTACAATGAGCAGTTCTTC.